This TCR beta chain was profiled in a study of cytomegalovirus exposure and HLA in healthy donors. Study conclusions and caveats: Earlier findings revealed that most TCR beta V segments proved productive either about 87% or about 30% of the time.

For this clone: The antigen remains unidentified.

60 Vbeta and 13 Jbeta primers were used in PCR. Libraries were prepared by immunoSEQ multiplex PCR; TCRdb keeps only in-frame clonotypes and omits some of them. Counted here are under 200,000 clones, under 90% occurring once; the ten biggest clones make up approximately 1.6%. Sequencing was done on a sample of PBMCs. The TCR originated in a male donor in good health and CMV-seronegative.

This chain's CDR3 is CASSLGGQGAYEQYF. CDR3 DNA sequence: TGTGCCAGCAGCTTGGGGGGACAGGGGGCCTACGAGCAGTACTTC. This chain connects TRBV5-4 to TRBJ2-7, with 11 bases matching TRBD1. Germline V lookup: CDR1 SGHNT, CDR2 YYREEE (reference sequence). This CDR3 is built from 15 residues. The junction had 1 base not matched to a gene; V was cut back by 0 bases and J by 2 bases.